What follows are 2 T cell receptor beta chains derived from one specimen sequenced in a study of vaccination effects on CD4 cells after COVID-19. For these receptors, no antigen is known. After expansion with viral peptide pools in the ViraFEST assay, antigen-specific CD4+ T cells were sequenced. Investigators separated out CD4+ T cells once around nine days of culture had passed. Nobody among the vaccine recipients had prior SARS-CoV-2 infection (nucleocapsid antibodies were negative). TCRdb's copy holds only in-frame clones and misses some; the assay was immunoSEQ multiplex PCR. This table holds 50,000 or so clones, 75% to 85% found once. This material consisted of CD4+ T cells from PBMCs cultured with HCoV-OC43 spike peptides, taken before COVID-19 vaccination. The subset was: HCoV-OC43 spike overlapping peptide pool stimulation. Receptors were obtained from a human donor who received a COVID-19 vaccine.

The J gene is TRBJ1-1, the V gene TRBV28, with D unclear. This CDR3 has 14 residues. With 7 bases removed from V and 1 base from J, the gap between germline ends came to 13 bases. Germline loops: CDR1 MDHEN, CDR2 SYDVKM. Here the CDR3 DNA reads TGTGCCAGCACCCGACCCCCAGGGAACACTGAAGCTTTCTTT. Amino acids: CASTRPPGNTEAFF.

There are a few counts of this clone. The genes are TRBV10-3 and TRBJ2-6, with 8 bases that match TRBD1. The V gene end was trimmed by 3 bases and the J gene end by 3 bases; junction bases not matched to a gene: 7. Germline CDR1 reads ENHRY; CDR2 reads SYGVKD. CDR3 length: 17 amino acids. CDR3 sequence (DNA): TGTGCCATCAGTGATAGGCAGGGGGCTGGTGGGGCCAACGTCCTGACTTTC. Translated, it gives CAISDRQGAGGANVLTF.